The rows below give T cell receptor beta chains drawn from one sample of a study. TCRdb called the 5' RACE reads again in MiXCR, with one record for every CDR3 protein. The sample has tens of thousands of distinct CDR3 sequences, roughly 30% seen once. The specimen was naive CD4+ T cells sorted from blood. The source is a female donor with breast cancer. The CDR3 runs from the conserved cysteine through the conserved F or W. D genes are given only for firm matches. Clone size is given for some rows only: seen once, a few or many times, or a class if the clone is expanded.

>TRBV20-1|-|-|TRBJ2-1
CSARDRQAYNEQFF
TGCAGTGCTAGAGATCGACAGGCTTACAATGAGCAGTTCTTC
>TRBV6-6|few|TRBD2|TRBJ2-4
CASSPGGGMVKNIQYF
TGTGCCAGCAGTCCCGGGGGGGGGATGGTCAAAAACATTCAGTACTTC
>TRBV6-4|-|-|TRBJ2-2
CASSDSGGNTGELFF
TGTGCCAGCAGTGACTCCGGCGGGAACACCGGGGAGCTGTTTTTT
>TRBV9|medium-sized|TRBD1|TRBJ2-7
CASSVSDRVSYEQYF
TGTGCCAGCAGCGTATCTGACAGGGTTTCCTACGAGCAGTACTTC
>TRBV27|few|-|TRBJ2-7
CASTQRANSYEQYF
TGTGCCAGCACCCAAAGGGCAAACTCCTACGAGCAGTACTTC
>TRBV10-3|many|-|TRBJ2-7
CAISDSYEQYF
TGTGCCATCAGTGACAGCTACGAGCAGTACTTC
>TRBV12-3/TRBV12-4|few|-|TRBJ2-1
CASSAHPGSFGNEQFF
TGTGCCAGCAGTGCCCATCCCGGGTCCTTCGGCAATGAGCAGTTCTTC
>TRBV4-1|many|-|TRBJ1-5
CASSQDPGQPQHF
TGCGCCAGCAGCCAAGATCCTGGTCAGCCCCAGCATTTT
>TRBV7-2|few|TRBD2|TRBJ2-3
CASSREGGRTQYF
TGTGCCAGCAGCCGGGAGGGGGGCCGTACGCAGTATTTT
>TRBV6-5|few|-|TRBJ1-5
CASSSQKHGQPQHF
TGTGCCAGCAGTTCCCAGAAACATGGTCAGCCCCAGCATTTT
>TRBV7-2|few|-|TRBJ2-7
CASSLLGGSGEQYF
TGTGCCAGCAGCTTACTTGGGGGAAGCGGGGAGCAGTACTTC
>TRBV27|-|TRBD2|TRBJ2-5
CASSQTSERYFRGRETQYF
TGTGCCAGCAGCCAGACTAGCGAACGATACTTCCGGGGCCGGGAGACCCAGTACTTC
>TRBV10-3|few|-|TRBJ2-7
CAISGTPYEQYF
TGTGCCATCAGTGGGACACCTTACGAGCAGTACTTC
>TRBV4-1|few|TRBD2|TRBJ2-1
CASSQVGGRIAFEQFF
TGCGCCAGCAGCCAAGTGGGAGGGCGGATAGCTTTCGAGCAGTTCTTC
>TRBV7-9|-|TRBD1|TRBJ2-5
CASSFGQVETQYF
TGTGCCAGCAGCTTCGGACAGGTGGAGACCCAGTACTTC
>TRBV4-1|-|TRBD1|TRBJ2-3
CASSHRDRGTTDTQYF
TGCGCCAGCAGCCATAGGGACAGGGGGACCACAGATACGCAGTATTTT
>TRBV18|-|-|TRBJ2-5
CASSPRVGGGETQYF
TGTGCCAGCTCACCACGTGTCGGCGGCGGGGAGACCCAGTACTTC
>TRBV20-1|-|TRBD2|TRBJ2-3
CSARDFLAANTDTQYF
TGCAGTGCTAGAGATTTCCTAGCGGCAAACACAGATACGCAGTATTTT
>TRBV6-5|-|-|TRBJ1-5
CASSYLAGSGPQHF
TGTGCCAGCAGTTATCTGGCAGGCTCGGGACCCCAGCATTTT
>TRBV6-6|-|-|TRBJ2-7
CASRHGQSYEQYF
TGTGCCAGCAGACACGGACAGTCTTACGAGCAGTACTTC
>TRBV5-1|-|-|TRBJ2-1
CASSVGTYNEQFF
TGCGCCAGCAGCGTGGGGACCTACAATGAGCAGTTCTTC
>TRBV6-5|medium-sized|-|TRBJ1-2
CASSYEGLYGYTF
TGTGCCAGCAGTTATGAGGGGCTATATGGCTACACCTTC
>TRBV5-1|-|-|TRBJ1-1
CASSLSRGDTEASF
TGCGCCAGCAGCCTTTCCAGGGGAGACACTGAAGCTTCCTTT
>TRBV28|few|-|TRBJ2-3
CASGDRTDTQYF
TGTGCCAGCGGGGATCGCACAGATACGCAGTATTTT